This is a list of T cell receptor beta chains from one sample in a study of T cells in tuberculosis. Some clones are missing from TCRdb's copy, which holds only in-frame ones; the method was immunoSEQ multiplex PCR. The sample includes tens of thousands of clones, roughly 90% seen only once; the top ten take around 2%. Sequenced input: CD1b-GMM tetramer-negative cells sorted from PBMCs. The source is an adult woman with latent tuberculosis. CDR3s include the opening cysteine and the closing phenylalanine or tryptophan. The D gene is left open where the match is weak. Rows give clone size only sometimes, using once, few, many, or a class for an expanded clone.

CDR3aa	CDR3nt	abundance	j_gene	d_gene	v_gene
CASSLVGRNTEAFF	TGTGCCAGCAGCTTGGTCGGGAGGAACACTGAAGCTTTCTTT	once	TRBJ1-1	NA	TRBV5-6
CASSLVAGGPPEQFF	TGTGCCAGCAGCTTAGTGGCGGGGGGCCCCCCGGAGCAGTTCTTC	NA	TRBJ2-1	TRBD2	TRBV7-8
CASSRGFTYEQYF	TGTGCCAGCAGCAGGGGTTTTACCTACGAGCAGTACTTC	NA	TRBJ2-7	NA	TRBV6-5
CASGLRAGADTQYF	TGTGCCTCGGGCCTTCGGGCAGGGGCAGATACGCAGTATTTT	NA	TRBJ2-3	NA	TRBV7-9
CAISDPGQGYNQPQHF	TGTGCCATCAGTGACCCCGGACAGGGCTACAATCAGCCCCAGCATTTT	once	TRBJ1-5	TRBD1	TRBV10-3
CASNPRRGSQETQYF	TGTGCCAGCAACCCCCGCCGGGGTTCCCAAGAGACCCAGTACTTC	NA	TRBJ2-5	NA	TRBV27
CASSQEGSGGAGEQYF	TGTGCCAGCAGCCAAGAAGGTAGCGGGGGGGCGGGAGAGCAGTACTTC	few	TRBJ2-7	TRBD2	TRBV4-2
CASRGLGTGELFF	TGTGCCAGCAGGGGGCTCGGCACCGGGGAGCTGTTTTTT	NA	TRBJ2-2	NA	TRBV25-1
CASNREASVIGYTF	TGTGCCAGCAACCGTGAGGCATCTGTCATAGGCTACACCTTC	NA	TRBJ1-2	NA	TRBV2
CASSLQGPRTEAFF	TGTGCCAGCAGTTTGCAGGGCCCGAGGACTGAAGCTTTCTTT	NA	TRBJ1-1	NA	TRBV27
CASSQEGGGRNYGYTF	TGCGCCAGCAGCCAGGAAGGGGGGGGCAGGAACTATGGCTACACCTTC	NA	TRBJ1-2	NA	TRBV4-1
CASKTGTLTDTQYF	TGTGCCAGCAAGACAGGAACATTAACAGATACGCAGTATTTT	NA	TRBJ2-3	NA	TRBV6-1
CASSLQGAEQFF	TGTGCCAGCAGCTTACAGGGGGCGGAGCAGTTCTTC	NA	TRBJ2-1	TRBD1	TRBV7-3
CASTAEDFKNIQYF	TGTGCCAGTACGGCAGAAGACTTCAAAAACATTCAGTACTTC	NA	TRBJ2-4	NA	TRBV19
CATSTAGGGKNEQFF	TGTGCCACCAGCACAGCGGGGGGAGGAAAGAATGAGCAGTTCTTC	NA	TRBJ2-1	TRBD2	TRBV15
CAWSRKGRQTTNEKLFF	TGTGCCTGGAGCCGTAAGGGGCGGCAGACAACTAATGAAAAACTGTTTTTT	NA	TRBJ1-4	NA	TRBV30
CAWSPRQLLQYF	TGTGCCTGGAGTCCAAGACAGCTCCTCCAGTACTTC	NA	TRBJ2-5	NA	TRBV30
CATRLGGGYGYTF	TGTGCCACCAGGCTAGGGGGGGGCTATGGCTACACCTTC	NA	TRBJ1-2	NA	TRBV10-3
CASSILRTLSTDTQYF	TGTGCCAGTAGTATCCTGAGGACTCTAAGCACAGATACGCAGTATTTT	NA	TRBJ2-3	NA	TRBV19
CASSEDRGQGNTIYF	TGTGCCAGCAGCGAGGACAGGGGGCAAGGAAACACCATATATTTT	NA	TRBJ1-3	TRBD1	TRBV5-4
CASSLAGTGYSPLHF	TGCGCCAGCAGCTTGGCCGGGACAGGGTATTCACCCCTCCACTTT	NA	TRBJ1-6	TRBD1	TRBV5-1
CASSPERGGAETQYF	TGTGCCAGCAGTCCGGAACGGGGGGGAGCAGAGACCCAGTACTTC	NA	TRBJ2-5	TRBD2	TRBV6-1
CASSQGDEQFF	TGTGCCAGCAGCCAAGGCGATGAGCAGTTCTTC	once	TRBJ2-1	NA	TRBV4-2
CASSYIGGYEQFF	TGTGCCAGCAGTTACATCGGGGGATATGAGCAGTTCTTC	NA	TRBJ2-1	NA	TRBV6-6
CASSLSPGQGRGYTF	TGTGCCAGCAGTTTATCCCCCGGACAGGGGAGAGGCTACACCTTC	NA	TRBJ1-2	TRBD1	TRBV28
CAISESGTDYEQYF	TGTGCCATCAGTGAGTCCGGGACAGACTACGAGCAGTACTTC	few	TRBJ2-7	TRBD1	TRBV10-3
CSVELQGEAFF	TGCAGCGTTGAATTACAGGGAGAAGCTTTCTTT	NA	TRBJ1-1	NA	TRBV29-1
CASSPTGTEKLFF	TGTGCCAGCAGCCCGACCGGGACAGAAAAACTGTTTTTT	few	TRBJ1-4	NA	TRBV7-6
CASSFWGQNSPLHF	TGTGCCAGCAGTTTCTGGGGGCAAAATTCACCCCTCCACTTT	NA	TRBJ1-6	NA	TRBV28
CASSLLGGAGLGTGNEKLFF	TGCGCCAGCAGCTTGTTGGGGGGGGCCGGTCTCGGGACAGGGAATGAAAAACTGTTTTTT	NA	TRBJ1-4	TRBD1	TRBV5-1
CASLGFYGYTF	TGTGCCAGCCTCGGGTTCTATGGCTACACCTTC	NA	TRBJ1-2	NA	TRBV7-9
CASSLGTGYGYTF	TGTGCCAGCAGCTTGGGCACAGGGTATGGCTACACCTTC	NA	TRBJ1-2	NA	TRBV5-4
CASSLAGRGNTIYF	TGCGCCAGCAGCTTGGCAGGGCGAGGAAACACCATATATTTT	NA	TRBJ1-3	NA	TRBV5-1
CAGRKAGPGQEINEQYF	TGTGCCGGCCGTAAAGCCGGACCGGGACAGGAGATTAACGAGCAGTACTTC	NA	TRBJ2-7	TRBD1	TRBV6-1
CASSPERNEQFF	TGTGCCAGCAGCCCTGAGCGAAATGAGCAGTTCTTC	NA	TRBJ2-1	NA	TRBV7-9
CASSLKFSGILQPQHF	TGTGCCAGCAGCTTGAAGTTCTCGGGGATCCTTCAGCCCCAGCATTTT	once	TRBJ1-5	NA	TRBV5-8
CASSLRSGTGELFF	TGTGCCAGCAGCCTCCGTTCCGGGACAGGGGAGCTGTTTTTT	NA	TRBJ2-2	NA	TRBV14
CASTPGYHQPQHF	TGTGCCAGCACCCCGGGTTACCATCAGCCCCAGCATTTT	NA	TRBJ1-5	NA	TRBV6-5
CASSLWIGGNEQFF	TGCGCCAGCAGCCTATGGATAGGGGGTAATGAGCAGTTCTTC	NA	TRBJ2-1	NA	TRBV5-1
CSVADRVNQPQHF	TGCAGCGTCGCCGACAGGGTGAATCAGCCCCAGCATTTT	NA	TRBJ1-5	TRBD1	TRBV29-1
CASSDLGSRGYGYTF	TGTGCCAGCAGTGATTTGGGATCCCGGGGCTATGGCTACACCTTC	NA	TRBJ1-2	NA	TRBV2
CASSLDSSPLHF	TGTGCCAGCAGCTTGGATAGCTCACCCCTCCACTTT	NA	TRBJ1-6	NA	TRBV5-6
CAISEGTGRINYGYTF	TGTGCCATCAGTGAGGGGACAGGACGCATTAACTATGGCTACACCTTC	NA	TRBJ1-2	TRBD1	TRBV10-3
CASSLTSGGARSGETQYF	TGTGCCAGCAGCCTGACTAGCGGGGGGGCAAGGTCCGGCGAGACCCAGTACTTC	NA	TRBJ2-5	TRBD2	TRBV4-2
CASSAGGDDYGYTF	TGCGCCAGCAGCGCAGGGGGCGATGACTATGGCTACACCTTC	NA	TRBJ1-2	TRBD1	TRBV5-1
CASSYRDRGAGNTIYF	TGTGCCAGCAGCTACCGGGACAGGGGTGCTGGGAACACCATATATTTT	NA	TRBJ1-3	TRBD1	TRBV7-8
CASSRTGDPGYEQYF	TGTGCCAGTAGTAGAACAGGGGACCCAGGCTACGAGCAGTACTTC	NA	TRBJ2-7	TRBD1	TRBV19
CASSDRAKNTQYF	TGTGCCAGCAGTGACAGGGCGAAAAATACGCAGTATTTT	NA	TRBJ2-3	NA	TRBV2
CASSQDGAGLGGYTF	TGCGCCAGCAGCCAAGATGGGGCAGGGCTGGGTGGCTACACCTTC	once	TRBJ1-2	NA	TRBV4-3
CSVRLLSRGQGADGYTF	TGCAGCGTTCGGCTCTTATCACGGGGACAGGGGGCGGATGGCTACACCTTC	NA	TRBJ1-2	TRBD1	TRBV29-1
CASSLRTAPQETQYF	TGTGCCAGCAGCTTAAGGACAGCCCCCCAAGAGACCCAGTACTTC	NA	TRBJ2-5	NA	TRBV7-2
CASSDLPGGSRYF	TGTGCCAGCAGTGACTTACCCGGGGGATCTAGGTATTTT	NA	TRBJ1-5	NA	TRBV6-4
CASSLALLAGTGELFF	TGTGCCAGCAGCTTAGCCCTACTAGCGGGGACCGGGGAGCTGTTTTTT	NA	TRBJ2-2	TRBD2	TRBV7-6
CAISESVTRAYGYTF	TGTGCCATCAGTGAGTCTGTAACCAGGGCCTATGGCTACACCTTC	once	TRBJ1-2	NA	TRBV10-3